This T cell receptor (beta chain) was sequenced in a study of cytotoxic CD8 clonotypes in ibrutinib-treated CLL. Background on the study: There were 11 relapsed/refractory patients and about 15 treatment-naive patients, and under 18 were IGHV unmutated. Notes on the study in general: In comparison with age-matched healthy donors, baseline clonality was higher and tracked circulating CD8+ T-cell counts.

About this clone: No antigen is known for it.

Losses at the gene ends were 11 bases for V and 4 bases for J; bases not matched to a gene: 11. CDR1 and CDR2 from the germline V gene are LNHDA and SQIVND (reference sequence). The CDR3 has 14 residues. The data were produced by immunoSEQ multiplex PCR, yet TCRdb's version contains in-frame clones alone and is incomplete. The sample records about 35,000 clones, 70% to 80% being singletons. This sequence was found in a human donor with chronic lymphocytic leukemia. Sequenced material: PBMCs, taken at disease progression, from a patient treated with ibrutinib. V and J are TRBV19 and TRBJ1-1, with 9 bases matching TRBD1. CDR3 residues: CAAAWGQGGTEAFF. CDR3 nucleotides: TGTGCCGCCGCCTGGGGACAGGGTGGCACTGAAGCTTTCTTT.